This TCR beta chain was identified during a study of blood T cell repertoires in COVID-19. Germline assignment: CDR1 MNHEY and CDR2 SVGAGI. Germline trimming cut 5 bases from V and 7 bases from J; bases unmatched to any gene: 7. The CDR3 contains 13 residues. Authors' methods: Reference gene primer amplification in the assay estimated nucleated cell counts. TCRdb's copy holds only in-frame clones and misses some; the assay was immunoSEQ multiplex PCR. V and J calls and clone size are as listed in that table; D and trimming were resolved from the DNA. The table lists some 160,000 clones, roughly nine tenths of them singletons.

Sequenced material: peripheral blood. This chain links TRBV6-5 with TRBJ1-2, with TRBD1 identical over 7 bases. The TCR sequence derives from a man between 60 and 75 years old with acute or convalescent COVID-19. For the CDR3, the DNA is TGTGCCAGCAGTAGTAAAGGGGGCATTGGCTACACCTTC. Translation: CASSSKGGIGYTF.